The TCR beta chain described here comes from a study of blood T cells in healthy people across ages. Study observations and caveats: Naive T cell percentage showed a strong correlation with the diversity of TCR beta. Versus aged donors, long-lived donors had higher diversity and more naive CD4+ cells.

Trimming cost V 1 base and J 1 base, with 13 bases left between them. The CDR3 contains 16 residues. The V gene's germline CDR1 is MGHDK and CDR2 SYGVNS. Primed by a sample-barcoded 5' primer and a J-beta primer mix, a second PCR proceeded for 7 to 11 cycles. MiXCR, run by TCRdb on the 5' RACE reads, gives a single entry per CDR3 protein. The repertoire holds about 1.5 million distinct CDR3 sequences, with 35% to 45% as singletons. A word on this clonotype: Its antigen is as yet unknown.

V is TRBV25-1 and J is TRBJ1-1; D is ambiguous. Sample: blood. The TCR was taken from a woman aged 18-29 years in good health. CDR3: CASSESVYTRNTEAFF. The CDR3 DNA is TGTGCCAGCAGTGAATCTGTCTACACCAGGAACACTGAAGCTTTCTTT.